This TCR beta chain was sequenced in a study of T-cell memory formation after mild COVID-19. Findings of the study overall: Pre-infection memory showed some responding clones, and this suggested that cross-reactive memory joined. Shrinking CD4+ clones were chiefly CM and EM; CD8+ ones were chiefly EMRA.

Employing constant-segment primers, 5'RACE generated TCR alpha and TCR beta cDNA libraries bearing sample barcodes and UMIs. TCRdb re-analysed the 5' RACE reads in MiXCR, keeping a single row per CDR3 protein. The sample holds tens of thousands of distinct CDR3 sequences, around a quarter seen once. This clonotype was seen a few times. What it binds is unknown. The sample was PBMCs or a T cell subset sorted from them (not recorded which). This sequence was found in a man aged 18 to 30 who had mild COVID-19 (a few samples of this study predate the infection). Cell type and time point are not known.

CDR3 coding DNA: TGCAGCGTTGGGACAGGGGGCGAGACCCAGTACTTC. Its translation is CSVGTGGETQYF. V is TRBV29-1 and J is TRBJ2-5; TRBD1 matches at 11 bases. With 4 bases clipped from V and 5 bases from J, the junction kept 0 bases outside the gene matches. This CDR3 spans 12 amino acids. Looked up from germline, CDR1 is SQVTM and CDR2 is ANQGSEA.